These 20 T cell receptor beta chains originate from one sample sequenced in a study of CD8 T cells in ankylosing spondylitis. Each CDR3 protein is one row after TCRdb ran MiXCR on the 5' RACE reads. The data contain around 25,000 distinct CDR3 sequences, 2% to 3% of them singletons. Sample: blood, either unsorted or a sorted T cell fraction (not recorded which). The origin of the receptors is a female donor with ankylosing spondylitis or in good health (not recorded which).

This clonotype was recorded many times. CDR3 residues: CASTRTAGERSNEQFF. The CDR3 DNA follows: TGTGCCAGCACCCGAACAGCGGGAGAAAGGAGTAATGAGCAGTTCTTC. The V call is TRBV9, the J call TRBJ2-1; 8 bases align to TRBD2. The CDR3 has 16 amino acids. V dropped 6 bases and J dropped 7; count of bases not matched to a gene: 15. Germline CDR1 reads SGDLS; CDR2 reads YYNGEE.

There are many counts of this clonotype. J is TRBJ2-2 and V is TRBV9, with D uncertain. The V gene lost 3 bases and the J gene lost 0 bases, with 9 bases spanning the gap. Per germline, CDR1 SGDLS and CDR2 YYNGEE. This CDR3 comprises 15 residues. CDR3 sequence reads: CASSGRSTNTGELFF. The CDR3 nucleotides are TGTGCCAGCAGCGGTCGGAGTACGAACACCGGGGAGCTGTTTTTT.

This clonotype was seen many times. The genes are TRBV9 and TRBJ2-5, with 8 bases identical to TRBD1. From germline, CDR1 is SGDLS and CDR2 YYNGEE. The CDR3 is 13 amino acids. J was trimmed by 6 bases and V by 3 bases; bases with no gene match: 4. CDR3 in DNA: TGTGCCAGCAGCGCGACAGGGGTGAAGACCCAGTACTTC. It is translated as CASSATGVKTQYF. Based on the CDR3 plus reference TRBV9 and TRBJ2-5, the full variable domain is DSGVTQTPKHLITATGQRVTLRCSPRSGDLSVYWYQQSLDQGLQFLIQYYNGEERAKGNILERFSAQQFPDLHSELNLSSLELGDSALYFCASSATGVKTQYFGPGTRLLVL.

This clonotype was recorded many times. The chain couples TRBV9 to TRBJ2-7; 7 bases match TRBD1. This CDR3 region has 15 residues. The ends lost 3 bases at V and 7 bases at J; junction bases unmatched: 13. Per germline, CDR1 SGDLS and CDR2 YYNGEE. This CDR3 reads CASSGGQVSPWEQYF. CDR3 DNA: TGTGCCAGCAGCGGAGGACAGGTGAGCCCTTGGGAGCAGTACTTC.

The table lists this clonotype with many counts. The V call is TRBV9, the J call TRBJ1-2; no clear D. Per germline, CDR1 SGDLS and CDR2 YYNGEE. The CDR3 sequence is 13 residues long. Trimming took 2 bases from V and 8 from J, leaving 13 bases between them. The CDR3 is CASSVNTQDGYTF. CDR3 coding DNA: TGTGCCAGCAGCGTTAACACCCAGGACGGCTACACCTTC.

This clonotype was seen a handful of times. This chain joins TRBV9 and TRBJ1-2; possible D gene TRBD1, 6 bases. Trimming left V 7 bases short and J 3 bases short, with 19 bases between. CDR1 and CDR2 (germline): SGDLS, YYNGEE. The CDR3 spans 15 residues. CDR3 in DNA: TGTGCCAGCGCCGCCCTCCACACAGGGCACTATGGCTACACCTTC. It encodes CASAALHTGHYGYTF.

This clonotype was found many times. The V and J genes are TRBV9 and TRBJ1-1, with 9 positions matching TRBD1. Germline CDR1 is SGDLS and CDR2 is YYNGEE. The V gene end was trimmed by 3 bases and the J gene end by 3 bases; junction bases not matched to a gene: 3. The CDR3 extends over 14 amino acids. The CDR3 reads CASSDDRGDTEAFF. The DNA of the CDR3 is TGTGCCAGCAGCGACGACAGGGGGGACACTGAAGCTTTCTTT.

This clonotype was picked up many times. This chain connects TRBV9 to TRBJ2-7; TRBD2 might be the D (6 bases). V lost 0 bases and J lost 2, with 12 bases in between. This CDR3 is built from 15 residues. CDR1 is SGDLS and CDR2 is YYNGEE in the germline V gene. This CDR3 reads CASSVASGTAYEQYF. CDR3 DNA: TGTGCCAGCAGCGTAGCCTCAGGGACTGCCTACGAGCAGTACTTC.

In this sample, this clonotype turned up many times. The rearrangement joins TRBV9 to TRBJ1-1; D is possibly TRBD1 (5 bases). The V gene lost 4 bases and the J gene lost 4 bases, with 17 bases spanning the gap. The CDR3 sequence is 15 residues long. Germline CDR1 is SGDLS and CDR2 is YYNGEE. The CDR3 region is CASSFGQSLITEAFF. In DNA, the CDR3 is TGTGCCAGCAGCTTTGGACAATCCTTGATCACTGAAGCTTTCTTT.

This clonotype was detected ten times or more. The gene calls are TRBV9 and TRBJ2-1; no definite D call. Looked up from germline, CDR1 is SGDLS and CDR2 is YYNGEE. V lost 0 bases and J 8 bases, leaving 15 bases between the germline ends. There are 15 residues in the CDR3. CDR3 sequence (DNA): TGTGCCAGCAGCGTAGCGGCCGGCGGAGATGATGAGCAGTTCTTC. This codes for CASSVAAGGDDEQFF.

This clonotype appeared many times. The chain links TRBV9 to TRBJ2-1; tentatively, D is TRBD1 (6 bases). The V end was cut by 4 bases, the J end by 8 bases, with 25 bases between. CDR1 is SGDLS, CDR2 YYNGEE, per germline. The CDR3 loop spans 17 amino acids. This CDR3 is CASSSVGYRDLVDEQFF. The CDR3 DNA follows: TGTGCCAGCAGCTCGGTAGGGTACAGGGATTTGGTTGATGAGCAGTTCTTC.

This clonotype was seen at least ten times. The CDR3 loop reads CASSPLTAMGEQYF. The DNA for the CDR3 is TGTGCCAGCAGCCCCCTGACGGCTATGGGCGAGCAGTACTTC. The V call is TRBV9, the J call TRBJ2-7; D not certain. Looked up from germline, CDR1 is SGDLS and CDR2 is YYNGEE. This CDR3 contains 14 residues. The V and J ends lost 4 bases and 6 bases respectively, with 17 bases between them. Full variable domain (rest looked up from reference TRBV9 and TRBJ2-7): DSGVTQTPKHLITATGQRVTLRCSPRSGDLSVYWYQQSLDQGLQFLIQYYNGEERAKGNILERFSAQQFPDLHSELNLSSLELGDSALYFCASSPLTAMGEQYFGPGTRLTVT.

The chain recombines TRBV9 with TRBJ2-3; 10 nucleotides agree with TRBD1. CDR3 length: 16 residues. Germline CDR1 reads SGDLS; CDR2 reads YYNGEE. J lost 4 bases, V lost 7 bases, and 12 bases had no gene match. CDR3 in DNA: TGTGCCAGCCGAACTACGACAGGGGGCTTGGCAGATACGCAGTATTTT. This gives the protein CASRTTTGGLADTQYF.

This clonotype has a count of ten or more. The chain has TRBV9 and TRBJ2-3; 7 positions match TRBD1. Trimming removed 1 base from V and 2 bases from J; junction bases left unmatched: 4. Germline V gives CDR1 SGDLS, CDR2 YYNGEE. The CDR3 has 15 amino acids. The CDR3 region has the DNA TGTGCCAGCAGCGTACCGGACAGGTACACAGATACGCAGTATTTT. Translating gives CASSVPDRYTDTQYF.

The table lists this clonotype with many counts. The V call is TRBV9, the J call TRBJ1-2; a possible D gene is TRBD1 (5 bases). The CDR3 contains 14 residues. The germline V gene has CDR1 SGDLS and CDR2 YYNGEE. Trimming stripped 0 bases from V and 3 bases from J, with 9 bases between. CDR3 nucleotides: TGTGCCAGCAGCGTAGAAGGGACCCACTATGGCTACACCTTC. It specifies CASSVEGTHYGYTF.

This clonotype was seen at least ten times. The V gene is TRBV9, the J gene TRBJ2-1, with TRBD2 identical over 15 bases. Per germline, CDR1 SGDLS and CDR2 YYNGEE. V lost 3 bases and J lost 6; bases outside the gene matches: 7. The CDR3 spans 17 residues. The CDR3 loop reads CASSATGTSGRSNEQFF. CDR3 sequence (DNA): TGTGCCAGCAGCGCCACCGGGACTAGCGGGAGGAGCAATGAGCAGTTCTTC.

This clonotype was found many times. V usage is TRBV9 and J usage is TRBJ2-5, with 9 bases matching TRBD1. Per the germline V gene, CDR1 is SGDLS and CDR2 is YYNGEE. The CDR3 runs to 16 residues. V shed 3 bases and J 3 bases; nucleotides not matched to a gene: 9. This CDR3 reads CASSAGTGFGKETQYF. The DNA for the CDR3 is TGTGCCAGCAGCGCAGGGACAGGGTTCGGGAAAGAGACCCAGTACTTC.

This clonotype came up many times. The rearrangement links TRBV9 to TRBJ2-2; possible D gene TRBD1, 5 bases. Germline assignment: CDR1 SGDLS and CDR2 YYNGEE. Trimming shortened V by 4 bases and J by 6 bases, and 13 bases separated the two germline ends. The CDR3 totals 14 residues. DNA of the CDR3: TGTGCCAGCAGCTCACAGGCCCTTCCCGGGGAGCTGTTTTTT. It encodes CASSSQALPGELFF.

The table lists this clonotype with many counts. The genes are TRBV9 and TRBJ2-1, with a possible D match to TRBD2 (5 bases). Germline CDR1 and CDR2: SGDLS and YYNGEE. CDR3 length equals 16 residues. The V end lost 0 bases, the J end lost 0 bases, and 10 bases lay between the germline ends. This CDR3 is CASSVASGRSYNEQFF. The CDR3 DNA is TGTGCCAGCAGCGTAGCAAGCGGCCGCTCCTACAATGAGCAGTTCTTC.

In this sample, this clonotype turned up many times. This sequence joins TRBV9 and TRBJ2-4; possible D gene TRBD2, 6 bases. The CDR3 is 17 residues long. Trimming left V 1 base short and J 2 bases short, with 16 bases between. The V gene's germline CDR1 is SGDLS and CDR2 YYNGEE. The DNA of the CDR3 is TGTGCCAGCAGCGTATCCCCGGGCGGGACCTCCAAAAACATTCAGTACTTC. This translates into CASSVSPGGTSKNIQYF.